This record looks at one T cell receptor (beta chain) sequence and its context. Its antigen remains unknown. This specimen comes from a study of identifying expanded T cells in peripheral blood. Study-wide points: Variance in clone template counts between approximately two-week samples significantly increased with total template count across all healthy donors. Technical replicates showed roughly 1.2 changed clones; approximately 2 weeks 15 to 20; four weeks 19.

The CDR3 is 16 residues long. CDR1 and CDR2 from the germline V gene are SGDLS and YYNGEE. V was cut by 0 bases and J by 0 bases, with 12 bases left in between. Sequenced by immunoSEQ multiplex PCR; TCRdb stores in-frame clones only, minus some. The sample holds approximately 130,000 clones, about 86% seen once. The chain has TRBV9 and TRBJ2-5; D gene ambiguous. Sequenced sample: blood. The TCR was taken from a person between 18 and 75 years old in good health. The chain's CDR3 is CASSVDLGRYQETQYF. The CDR3 DNA reads as TGTGCCAGCAGCGTAGACTTGGGCAGGTACCAAGAGACCCAGTACTTC.